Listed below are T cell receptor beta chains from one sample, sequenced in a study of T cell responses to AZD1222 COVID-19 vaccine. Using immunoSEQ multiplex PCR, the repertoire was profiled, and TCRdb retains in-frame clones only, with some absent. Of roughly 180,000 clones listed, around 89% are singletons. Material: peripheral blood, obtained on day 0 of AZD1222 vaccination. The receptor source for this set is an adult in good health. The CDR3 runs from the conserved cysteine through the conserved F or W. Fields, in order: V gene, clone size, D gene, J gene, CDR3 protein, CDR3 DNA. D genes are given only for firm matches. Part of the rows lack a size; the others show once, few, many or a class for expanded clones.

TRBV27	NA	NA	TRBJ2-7	CASSLVVADPYEQYF	TGTGCCAGCAGTTTAGTGGTCGCAGATCCCTACGAGCAGTACTTC
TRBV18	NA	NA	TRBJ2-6	CASSQGLVGANVLTF	TGTGCCAGCTCACAGGGACTTGTTGGGGCCAACGTCCTGACTTTC
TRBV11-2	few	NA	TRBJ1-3	CASSPLRGGNTIYF	TGTGCCAGCAGCCCTCTAAGGGGTGGAAACACCATATATTTT
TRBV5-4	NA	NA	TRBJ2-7	CASSLVGGPGEQYF	TGTGCCAGCAGCTTGGTCGGGGGGCCTGGCGAGCAGTACTTC
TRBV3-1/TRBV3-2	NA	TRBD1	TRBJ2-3	CASSRGGQGSDTQYF	TGTGCCAGCTCCCGTGGGGGACAGGGGTCAGATACGCAGTATTTT
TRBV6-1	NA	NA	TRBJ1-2	CASSEGGGIYGYTF	TGTGCCAGCAGTGAAGGGGGGGGGATTTATGGCTACACCTTC
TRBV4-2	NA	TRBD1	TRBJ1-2	CASSGRDREGVGYGYTF	TGTGCCAGCAGCGGCCGGGACAGGGAGGGAGTTGGGTATGGCTACACCTTC
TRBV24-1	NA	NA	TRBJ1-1	CATSDFDGSAFF	TGTGCCACCAGTGATTTCGATGGATCGGCTTTCTTT
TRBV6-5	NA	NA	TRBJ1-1	CASSYGAGPYTEAFF	TGTGCCAGCAGTTACGGGGCAGGGCCCTACACTGAAGCTTTCTTT
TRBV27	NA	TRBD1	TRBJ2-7	CASSFTGGHYEQYF	TGTGCCAGCAGTTTTACAGGGGGCCATTACGAGCAGTACTTC